The 21 T cell receptor beta chains given below trace back to one sample, sequenced in a study of blood T cell repertoires in COVID-19. Some clones are missing from TCRdb's copy, which holds only in-frame ones; the method was immunoSEQ multiplex PCR. The profile shows 150,000 to 200,000 clones, 75% to 90% of them singletons. Sequencing input: PBMCs or T cells enriched from blood (not recorded which). These receptors were collected from a woman in her sixties or seventies who had recovered from COVID-19.

This chain connects TRBV7-8 to TRBJ2-7; 12 bases map to TRBD1. CDR1 and CDR2 from the germline V gene are SGHVS and FQNEAQ. V was pared by 4 bases and J by 4 bases, with 11 bases of the junction left unmatched. This CDR3 is 17 amino acids long. The CDR3: CASSSLSGTGGLYEQYF. The CDR3 DNA reads TGTGCCAGCAGCTCCCTATCCGGGACAGGGGGCTTGTACGAGCAGTACTTC.

J is TRBJ1-5 and V is TRBV6-5; possibly TRBD1 for D (6 bases). From germline, CDR1 is MNHEY and CDR2 SVGAGI. Trimming took off 6 bases at V and 2 bases at J, with 14 bases between the two ends. The CDR3 is made up of 15 amino acids. The CDR3 bases are TGTGCCAGCAGAGTAACAGGGTTGGGCAATCAGCCCCAGCATTTT. Encoded protein: CASRVTGLGNQPQHF.

The chain is built from TRBV6-1 and TRBJ2-7, with 9 nucleotides matching TRBD2. With 4 bases clipped from V and 0 bases from J, the junction kept 7 bases outside the gene matches. Germline V CDR1 and CDR2: MNHNS, SASEGT. The CDR3 has 16 residues. The CDR3 coding sequence is TGTGCCAGCAGTGGTATAGCGGGAGCCCTCTCCTACGAGCAGTACTTC. Translating gives CASSGIAGALSYEQYF.

This clone was found once. The V call is TRBV3-1 (or the pseudogene TRBV3-2), the J call TRBJ2-5; D possibly corresponds to TRBD2 (7 bases). The V gene's germline CDR1 is LGHDT and CDR2 YNNKEL (reference sequence). Trimming removed 4 bases at V and 1 base at J, with 16 bases between. CDR3 length: 16 amino acids. The chain's CDR3 is CASSPMGRGPQETQYF. The CDR3 bases are TGTGCCAGCAGCCCCATGGGGCGGGGGCCCCAAGAGACCCAGTACTTC.

This rearrangement joins TRBV6-5 to TRBJ2-1; the D gene is possibly TRBD2 (5 bases). CDR1 and CDR2 (germline): MNHEY, SVGAGI. Between the trimmed V and J ends, which lost 8 bases and 6 bases, there was a span of 8 bases. CDR3 length: 11 residues. CDR3 loop: CASPEVNEQFF. The CDR3 nucleotides read TGTGCCAGCCCGGAGGTCAATGAGCAGTTCTTC.

The V call is TRBV7-2, the J call TRBJ1-1, with 7 bases aligning to TRBD1. The CDR3 contains 15 residues. J gave up 0 bases and V 5 bases, and 6 bases lay outside the gene matches. Per the germline V gene, CDR1 is SGHTA and CDR2 is FQGNSA. CDR3 in amino acids: CASSQGGTMNTEAFF. The CDR3 nucleotides read TGTGCCAGCAGCCAGGGGGGCACCATGAACACTGAAGCTTTCTTT. Based on the CDR3 plus reference TRBV7-2 and TRBJ1-1, the full variable domain is GAGVSQSPSNKVTEKGKDVELRCDPISGHTALYWYRQSLGQGLEFLIYFQGNSAPDKSGLPSDRFSAERTGGSVSTLTIQRTQQEDSAVYLCASSQGGTMNTEAFFGQGTRLTVV.

This rearrangement joins TRBV3-1 (or the pseudogene TRBV3-2) to TRBJ2-1, with 7 positions matching TRBD2. Germline CDR1 and CDR2: LGHDT and YNNKEL (reference sequence). The V segment lost 8 bases and the J segment 0 bases; nucleotides outside the gene matches: 7. This CDR3 is built from 15 residues. As DNA, the CDR3 is TGTGCCAGCGTACGTAGCGGGCGCTCCTACAATGAGCAGTTCTTC. Its protein is CASVRSGRSYNEQFF.

The rearrangement joins TRBV5-3 to TRBJ1-2; 8 bases are a match to TRBD1. TRBV5-3 carries the ORF label, with uncertain function. Trimming cost V 2 bases and J 6 bases; bases outside gene matches: 18. This CDR3 is 18 amino acids long. The CDR3 loop reads CARSFLYGTGDRRDGYTF. CDR3 DNA sequence: TGTGCCAGAAGCTTCCTGTACGGGACAGGCGATAGGCGCGATGGCTACACCTTC.

CDR3 amino acids: CASSSNRGLAFF. CDR3 coding DNA: TGTGCCAGCAGCTCCAACAGGGGGCTCGCTTTCTTT. The chain employs TRBV6-5 and TRBJ1-1; the match to TRBD1 covers 9 bases. The CDR3 contains 12 residues. Trimming at V came to 6 bases and at J to 11 bases, leaving 7 bases not matched to a gene. Germline lookup yields CDR1 MNHEY and CDR2 SVGAGI.

This clone was found a few times. This chain connects TRBV19 to TRBJ2-1, with TRBD2 matching over 7 bases. Germline trimming cut 3 bases from V and 8 bases from J; bases unmatched to any gene: 7. CDR1 is LNHDA, CDR2 SQIVND, per germline (reference sequence). This CDR3 has 14 residues. CDR3 nucleotides: TGTGCCAGTAGTATGGGAGGGAGTTCCTATGAGCAGTTCTTC. Protein sequence: CASSMGGSSYEQFF.

This clone came up a few times. V is TRBV7-3 and J is TRBJ2-6, with D perhaps TRBD1 (6 bases). This CDR3 spans 16 amino acids. V was clipped by 5 bases and J by 1 base, with 12 bases between them. CDR1 and CDR2 (germline): SGHTA, FQGTGA. The CDR3 is CASSPSGASGANVLTF. Written as DNA, the CDR3 is TGTGCCAGCAGCCCATCAGGGGCGTCTGGGGCCAACGTCCTGACTTTC.

The V and J genes are TRBV28 and TRBJ2-7; 7 nucleotides match TRBD1. V dropped 5 bases and J dropped 3; count of bases not matched to a gene: 10. The CDR3 has 15 amino acids. Germline-derived CDR1 and CDR2 are MDHEN and SYDVKM. The CDR3: CASSAQRDSFYEQYF. CDR3 bases: TGTGCCAGCAGTGCACAACGGGACAGTTTCTACGAGCAGTACTTC.

The chain combines TRBV2 with TRBJ2-5, with 8 bases aligning to TRBD2. With 4 bases clipped from V and 4 bases from J, the junction kept 11 bases outside the gene matches. From germline, CDR1 is SNHLY and CDR2 FYNNEI. The CDR3 is 16 residues long. CDR3 DNA: TGTGCCAGCAGTGGAGCCGGGGGGCGGGGGGCAGAGACCCAGTACTTC. Encoded protein: CASSGAGGRGAETQYF.

V is TRBV2 and J is TRBJ1-5; D is possibly TRBD1 (6 bases). Germline loops: CDR1 SNHLY, CDR2 FYNNEI. V lost 8 bases to trimming and J lost 2 bases, with 16 bases between them. The CDR3 covers 15 residues. CDR3 loop: CASLAGDYGNQPQHF. Written as DNA, the CDR3 is TGTGCCAGCTTGGCAGGGGATTATGGCAATCAGCCCCAGCATTTT.

The V gene is TRBV25-1, the J gene TRBJ1-1, with D unclear. The V end lost 5 bases, the J end lost 0 bases, and 16 bases lay between the germline ends. The CDR3 is 16 residues long. Germline V gene lookup returns CDR1 MGHDK and CDR2 SYGVNS. CDR3 protein: CASSPFPRTVNTEAFF. In nucleotides, the CDR3 is TGTGCCAGCAGTCCCTTCCCCCGGACTGTGAACACTGAAGCTTTCTTT.

This CDR3 is CASSPTGTVSEIGGYTF. The CDR3 DNA sequence: TGTGCCAGCTCACCGACCGGGACAGTGTCGGAGATAGGCGGCTACACCTTC. The chain employs TRBV18 and TRBJ1-2, with 7 bases matching TRBD1. V trimming: 3 bases; J trimming: 8 bases; junction bases outside the gene matches: 18. CDR1 and CDR2 (germline): KGHSH, LQKENI. CDR3 length: 17 residues. Looking up the rest from reference TRBV18 and TRBJ1-2 gives the full variable domain: NAGVMQNPRHLVRRRGQEARLRCSPMKGHSHVYWYRQLPEEGLKFMVYLQKENIIDESGMPKERFSAEFPKEGPSILRIQQVVRGDSAAYFCASSPTGTVSEIGGYTFGSGTRLTVV.

The chain couples TRBV4-2 to TRBJ2-1; 8 nucleotides line up with TRBD2. Looked up from germline, CDR1 is LGHNA and CDR2 is YNFKEQ. This CDR3 is built from 16 residues. With V trimmed by 0 bases and J by 4 bases, 5 bases remained unmatched. DNA for the CDR3: TGTGCCAGCAGCCAAGATTTGGGCGGGAGGTACAATGAGCAGTTCTTC. Translated: CASSQDLGGRYNEQFF.

The chain couples TRBV4-1 to TRBJ2-1; TRBD2 matches 11 bases. The germline V gene encodes CDR1 MGHRA and CDR2 YSYEKL. With 6 bases clipped from V and 3 bases from J, the junction kept 4 bases outside the gene matches. CDR3 length: 15 residues. The CDR3 coding sequence is TGCGCCAGCAGGACGGGACTAGCGGACTACAATGAGCAGTTCTTC. It yields the protein CASRTGLADYNEQFF.

CDR3 region: CASSPDPGQGGYGYTF. The CDR3 DNA reads as TGCGCCAGCAGCCCAGATCCGGGACAGGGAGGGTATGGCTACACCTTC. The chain recombines TRBV4-1 with TRBJ1-2, with 9 positions matching TRBD1. The V segment lost 4 bases and the J segment 5 bases; nucleotides outside the gene matches: 11. The CDR3 length is 16 residues. Germline V gene sequence: CDR1 MGHRA, CDR2 YSYEKL.

As regards this clone: The sample contains more than one DNA sequence encoding this CDR3. The chain combines TRBV5-1 with TRBJ1-2, with D possibly TRBD1 on 5 matching bases. V was clipped by 0 bases and J by 1 base, with 7 bases between them. This CDR3 comprises 14 residues. CDR1 is SGHRS and CDR2 is YFSETQ in the germline V gene. CDR3 region: CASSLADSNYGYTF. The CDR3 nucleotides are TGCGCCAGCAGCTTGGCTGACAGTAACTATGGCTACACCTTC.

The chain couples TRBV7-6 to TRBJ2-7; tentative D call: TRBD1 (5 bases). V was cut by 2 bases and J by 6 bases, with 17 bases left in between. CDR1 is SGHVS, CDR2 FNYEAQ, per germline. There are 15 residues in the CDR3. The CDR3, as DNA: TGTGCCAGCAGCTTATTCTCTGTGGGGCTCAGCGAGCAGTACTTC. It translates to CASSLFSVGLSEQYF.